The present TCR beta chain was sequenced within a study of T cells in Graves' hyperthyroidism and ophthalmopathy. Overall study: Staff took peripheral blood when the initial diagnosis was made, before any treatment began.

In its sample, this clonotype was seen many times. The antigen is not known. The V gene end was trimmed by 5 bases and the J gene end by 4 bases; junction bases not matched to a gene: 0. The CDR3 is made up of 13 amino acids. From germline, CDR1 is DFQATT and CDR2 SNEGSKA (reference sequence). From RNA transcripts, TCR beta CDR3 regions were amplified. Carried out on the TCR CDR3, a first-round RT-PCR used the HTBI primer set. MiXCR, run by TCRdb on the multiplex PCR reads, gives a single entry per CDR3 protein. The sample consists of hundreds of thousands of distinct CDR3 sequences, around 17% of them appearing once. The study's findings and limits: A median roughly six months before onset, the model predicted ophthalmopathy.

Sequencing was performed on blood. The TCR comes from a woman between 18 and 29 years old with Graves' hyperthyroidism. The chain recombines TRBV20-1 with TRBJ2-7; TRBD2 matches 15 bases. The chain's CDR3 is CSAGLAGGYEQYF. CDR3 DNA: TGCAGTGCTGGACTAGCGGGAGGGTACGAGCAGTACTTC.